The 20 T cell receptor beta chains below all came from one sample that was sequenced in a study of control samples from healthy donors and cancer patients. The protocol was immunoSEQ multiplex PCR, while the TCRdb copy is restricted to in-frame clones and leaves out a portion. Here the sample spans 150,000 or so clones, about 95% being singletons. The sample consisted of PBMCs. The receptors here all came from a man between 60 and 75 years old with colorectal cancer.

The rearrangement joins TRBV27 to TRBJ2-3; D call uncertain. Germline loops: CDR1 MNHEY, CDR2 SMNVEV (reference sequence). This CDR3 contains 13 residues. V dropped 4 bases and J dropped 7 bases, with 12 bases sitting between them. CDR3 in DNA: TGTGCCAGCAGTTACCGAGACTTTTATACGCAGTATTTT. This sequence encodes CASSYRDFYTQYF.

This clone is a singleton in its sample. This chain connects TRBV29-1 to TRBJ1-2; D is ambiguous. V lost 6 bases, J lost 8 bases, and 13 bases lay in between. From germline, CDR1 is SQVTM and CDR2 ANQGSEA. The CDR3 contains 11 residues. CDR3 residues: CSVGSQAGYTF. DNA for the CDR3: TGCAGCGTAGGGTCCCAAGCAGGCTACACCTTC. The full variable domain, in which reference TRBV29-1 and TRBJ1-2 provide the parts outside the CDR3, is SAVISQKPSRDICQRGTSLTIQCQVDSQVTMMFWYRQQPGQSLTLIATANQGSEATYESGFVIDKFPISRPNLTFSTLTVSNMSPEDSSIYLCSVGSQAGYTFGSGTRLTVV.

The V gene is TRBV7-9, the J gene TRBJ1-3; D not resolved. The CDR3 totals 15 residues. The V end was cut by 0 bases, the J end by 0 bases, with 6 bases between. CDR1 is SEHNR, CDR2 FQNEAQ, per germline (reference sequence). The CDR3 here is CASSLAGRSGNTIYF. As DNA, the CDR3 is TGTGCCAGCAGCTTAGCCGGACGCTCTGGAAACACCATATATTTT.

The chain employs TRBV28 and TRBJ1-4, with 7 bases matching TRBD1. Germline-derived CDR1 and CDR2 are MDHEN and SYDVKM. The CDR3 is made up of 13 amino acids. J gave up 6 bases and V 8 bases, and 6 bases lay outside the gene matches. CDR3 sequence (DNA): TGTGCCAGCGGCGGGACAGCTCATGAAAAACTGTTTTTT. As protein: CASGGTAHEKLFF.

The chain links TRBV5-8 to TRBJ1-1; D possibly corresponds to TRBD1 (5 bases). This CDR3 is built from 15 residues. V shed 4 bases and J shed 10 bases, with 23 bases lying between them. The V gene's germline CDR1 is SGHTS and CDR2 YDEGEE. In DNA form, the CDR3 reads TGTGCCAGCAGCCCCCGGGGGAGGGAAGATGGTGGAGCTTTCTTT. Translated, it gives CASSPRGREDGGAFF.

CDR3 amino acids: CASSEQQGGYGYTF. The CDR3, as DNA: TGTGCCAGCAGTGAACAACAGGGGGGCTATGGCTACACCTTC. This chain uses TRBV6-1 with TRBJ1-2, with 8 bases fitting TRBD1. Germline V CDR1 and CDR2: MNHNS, SASEGT. The CDR3 is made up of 14 amino acids. Trimming cost V 2 bases and J 4 bases; bases outside gene matches: 3.

The DNA of the CDR3 is TGTGCCAGCAGCTTGGGGCCCACCGGGACCGCGAACACTGAAGCTTTCTTT. Its translation is CASSLGPTGTANTEAFF. The chain carries TRBV5-6 and TRBJ1-1; weak D call: TRBD1 (5 bases). This CDR3 contains 17 residues. V shed 0 bases and J shed 1 base, with 16 bases lying between them. From germline, CDR1 is SGHDT and CDR2 YYEEEE.

The chain joins TRBV5-4 to TRBJ1-2; D is uncertain. The CDR3 has 16 residues. Germline CDR1 is SGHNT and CDR2 is YYREEE (reference sequence). The V gene lost 0 bases and the J gene lost 5 bases, with 17 bases spanning the gap. CDR3 sequence (DNA): TGTGCCAGCAGCTTGGGCAGCGCAAATAGTGGATATGGCTACACCTTC. This translates into CASSLGSANSGYGYTF.

This sequence joins TRBV10-3 and TRBJ2-3; D is unresolved. The CDR3 loop spans 15 amino acids. The germline V and J ends were trimmed by 5 bases and 1 base, with 13 bases remaining between them. Looked up from germline, CDR1 is ENHRY and CDR2 is SYGVKD. Here the CDR3 DNA reads TGTGCCATCAGTTACGTTGGCCAGGGCACAGATACGCAGTATTTT. Its protein is CAISYVGQGTDTQYF.

This chain links TRBV3-1 (or the pseudogene TRBV3-2) with TRBJ2-7; 10 bases map to TRBD1. The V and J ends lost 4 bases and 4 bases, in that order; junction bases with no gene match: 4. There are 14 residues in the CDR3. Germline assignment: CDR1 LGHDT and CDR2 YNNKEL (reference sequence). The CDR3 nucleotides read TGTGCCAGCAGCCCTCCGGGACAGGGGTACGAGCAGTACTTC. Its translation is CASSPPGQGYEQYF.

The chain employs TRBV4-1 and TRBJ1-4; possible D gene TRBD1, 5 bases. Trimming removed 2 bases at V and 2 bases at J, with 12 bases between. Per germline, CDR1 MGHRA and CDR2 YSYEKL. The length of the CDR3 is 16 residues. The CDR3 bases are TGCGCCAGCAGCCAAATGGGGGGGACTACTAATGAAAAACTGTTTTTT. As protein: CASSQMGGTTNEKLFF.

On this clone itself: Because the CDR3's place on the DNA is in doubt, the DNA is left out and the CDR3 is given as listed by TCRdb. The chain is built from TRBV7-8 and TRBJ2-1. Germline lookup yields CDR1 SGHVS and CDR2 FQNEAQ. 14 amino acids form the CDR3, both terminal residues included. CDR3: CASSTSGPYNEQFF.

The chain joins TRBV2 to TRBJ2-5; the D gene is possibly TRBD2 (6 bases). With 8 bases removed from V and 3 bases from J, the gap between germline ends came to 13 bases. The CDR3 is made up of 13 amino acids. Germline V gives CDR1 SNHLY, CDR2 FYNNEI. The CDR3 reads CASGRGPKETQYF. The CDR3 DNA reads TGTGCCAGCGGGCGGGGACCAAAAGAGACCCAGTACTTC. Using reference TRBV2 and TRBJ2-5 for the parts outside the CDR3, the full variable domain is EPEVTQTPSHQVTQMGQEVILRCVPISNHLYFYWYRQILGQKVEFLVSFYNNEISEKSEIFDDQFSVERPDGSNFTLKIRSTKLEDSAMYFCASGRGPKETQYFGPGTRLLVL.

This clone was detected only once. The V call is TRBV6-1, the J call TRBJ1-2; D unresolved. Germline CDR1 MNHNS, CDR2 SASEGT. The CDR3 totals 14 residues. The ends were cut back, 3 bases at V and 0 bases at J, with 8 bases in the middle. Here the CDR3 DNA reads TGTGCCAGCAGTGAGAGCCTCCCTAACTATGGCTACACCTTC. Amino acids: CASSESLPNYGYTF.

CDR3 loop: CASSSHGAGADTQYF. The CDR3 DNA is TGTGCCAGCAGTTCTCACGGGGCCGGGGCAGATACGCAGTATTTT. The rearrangement joins TRBV28 to TRBJ2-3; perhaps D is TRBD1 or TRBD2 (5 bases each). The V gene lost 4 bases and the J gene lost 4 bases, with 15 bases spanning the gap. The V gene's germline CDR1 is MDHEN and CDR2 SYDVKM. This CDR3 region has 15 residues.

The chain has TRBV7-7 and TRBJ2-5; 8 nucleotides align to TRBD1. The V segment lost 5 bases and the J segment 14 bases; nucleotides outside the gene matches: 13. The CDR3 length is 13 residues. Germline V CDR1 and CDR2: SSHAT, FNYEAQ (reference sequence). CDR3 nucleotide sequence: TGTGCCAGCAGCCCTTCGGACAGGGACTCCCTTTACTTC. It codes for CASSPSDRDSLYF.

The chain carries TRBV30 and TRBJ2-1; 11 positions match TRBD2. V gave up 7 bases and J gave up 4 bases; unmatched junction bases: 3. The CDR3 covers 13 residues. Germline-derived CDR1 and CDR2 are GTSNPN and SVGIG (reference sequence). The CDR3 nucleotides are TGTGCCTCTAGCGGGGGGACGTACAATGAGCAGTTCTTC. Its protein is CASSGGTYNEQFF.

The genes are TRBV25-1 and TRBJ1-1; the D is unclear. Germline lookup yields CDR1 MGHDK and CDR2 SYGVNS. The CDR3 length is 13 residues. The germline V and J ends were trimmed by 6 bases and 4 bases, with 12 bases remaining between them. In DNA, the CDR3 is TGTGCCAGCAGGTCCGAGTTGGTCACTGAAGCTTTCTTT. Its translation: CASRSELVTEAFF.

The chain links TRBV19 to TRBJ2-7; D ambiguous. With 1 base removed from V and 5 bases from J, the gap between germline ends came to 9 bases. This CDR3 region has 13 residues. Germline CDR1 LNHDA, CDR2 SQIVND (reference sequence). The CDR3: CASSIVSFHEQYF. CDR3 nucleotide sequence: TGTGCCAGTAGTATAGTCAGTTTCCACGAGCAGTACTTC.

This chain links TRBV2 with TRBJ2-7, with no clear D. CDR3 length: 15 residues. The germline gives CDR1 SNHLY, CDR2 FYNNEI. V lost 2 bases and J lost 0, with 11 bases in between. CDR3 sequence reads: CASSEPAVLSYEQYF. CDR3 in DNA: TGTGCCAGCAGTGAACCCGCGGTTCTCTCCTACGAGCAGTACTTC.